This T cell receptor (beta chain) was identified during a study of human versus mouse CDR3 diversity and MHC coevolution. This table comes from immunoSEQ multiplex PCR, and its TCRdb copy is limited to in-frame clones, with some not included. The data hold about 83,000 clones, with 80% to 95% observed a single time. Trimming removed 5 bases from V and 4 bases from J; junction bases left unmatched: 4. The CDR3 covers 13 residues. Per germline, CDR1 SNHLY and CDR2 FYNNEI. The clonotype comes from a person between 25 and 75 years old in good health. The chain recombines TRBV2 with TRBJ1-2; TRBD1 matches 7 bases. The sample was naive CD4+ T cells from blood. The sample's subset: CD45RO-negative CD62L-positive naive CD4 T cells. CDR3 bases: TGTGCCAGCAGTCGGGACAGTACCTATGGCTACACCTTC. Protein product: CASSRDSTYGYTF.